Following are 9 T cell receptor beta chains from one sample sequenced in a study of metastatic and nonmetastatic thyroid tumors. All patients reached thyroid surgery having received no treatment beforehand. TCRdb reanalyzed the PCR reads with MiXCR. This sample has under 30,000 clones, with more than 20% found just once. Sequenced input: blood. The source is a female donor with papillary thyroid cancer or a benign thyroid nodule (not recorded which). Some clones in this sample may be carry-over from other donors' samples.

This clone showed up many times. CDR3 bases: TGCGCCAGCAGCCCGACTAGCGGGAGGGCCTCAGCCTACAATGAGCAGTTCTTC. Residues: CASSPTSGRASAYNEQFF. The J gene is TRBJ2-1, the V gene TRBV4-3, with 14 bases identical to TRBD2. Germline trimming cut 4 bases from V and 2 bases from J; bases unmatched to any gene: 7. CDR1 and CDR2 (germline): LGHNA, YSLEER. The CDR3 sequence is 18 residues long.

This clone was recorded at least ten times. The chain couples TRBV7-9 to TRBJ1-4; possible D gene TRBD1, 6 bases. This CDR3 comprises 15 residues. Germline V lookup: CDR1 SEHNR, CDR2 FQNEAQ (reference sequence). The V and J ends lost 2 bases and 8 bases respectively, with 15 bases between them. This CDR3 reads CASSLNPGVQEKLFF. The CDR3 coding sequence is TGTGCCAGCAGCTTAAACCCAGGGGTTCAGGAAAAACTGTTTTTT.

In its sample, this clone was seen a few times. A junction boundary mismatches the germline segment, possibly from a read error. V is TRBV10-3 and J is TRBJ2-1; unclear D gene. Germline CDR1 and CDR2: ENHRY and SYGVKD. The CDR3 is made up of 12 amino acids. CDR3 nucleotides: TGTGCCACCAGTGGGTCGGACAATGAGCAGTTCTTC. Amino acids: CATSGSDNEQFF.

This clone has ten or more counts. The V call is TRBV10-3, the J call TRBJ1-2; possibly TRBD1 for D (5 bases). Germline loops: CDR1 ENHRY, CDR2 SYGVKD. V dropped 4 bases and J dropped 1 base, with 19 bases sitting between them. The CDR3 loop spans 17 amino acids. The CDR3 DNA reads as TGTGCCATCAGTGGAACCCCCGGGCAGGGCATTAACTATGGCTACACCTTC. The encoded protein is CAISGTPGQGINYGYTF.

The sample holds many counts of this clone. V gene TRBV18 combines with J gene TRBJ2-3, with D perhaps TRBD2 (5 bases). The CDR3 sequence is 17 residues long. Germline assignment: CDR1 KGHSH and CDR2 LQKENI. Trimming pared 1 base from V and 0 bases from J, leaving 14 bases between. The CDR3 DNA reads TGTGCCAGCTCACCACGAATTGGGCGGGCCAGCACAGATACGCAGTATTTT. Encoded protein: CASSPRIGRASTDTQYF.

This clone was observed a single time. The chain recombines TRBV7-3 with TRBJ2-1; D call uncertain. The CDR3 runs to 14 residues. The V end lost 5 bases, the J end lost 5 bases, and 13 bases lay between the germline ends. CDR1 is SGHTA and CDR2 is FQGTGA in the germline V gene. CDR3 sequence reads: CASSTGIADNEQFF. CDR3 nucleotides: TGTGCCAGCAGCACCGGAATTGCTGACAATGAGCAGTTCTTC. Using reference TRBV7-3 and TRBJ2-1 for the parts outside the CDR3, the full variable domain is GAGVSQTPSNKVTEKGKYVELRCDPISGHTALYWYRQSLGQGPEFLIYFQGTGAADDSGLPNDRFFAVRPEGSVSTLKIQRTERGDSAVYLCASSTGIADNEQFFGPGTRLTVL.

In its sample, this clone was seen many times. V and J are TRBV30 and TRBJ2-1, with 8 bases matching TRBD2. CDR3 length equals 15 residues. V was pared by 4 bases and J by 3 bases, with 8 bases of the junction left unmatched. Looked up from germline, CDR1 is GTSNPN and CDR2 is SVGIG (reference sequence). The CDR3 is CAWTFTSGVYNEQFF. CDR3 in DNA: TGTGCCTGGACTTTTACTAGCGGAGTCTACAATGAGCAGTTCTTC.

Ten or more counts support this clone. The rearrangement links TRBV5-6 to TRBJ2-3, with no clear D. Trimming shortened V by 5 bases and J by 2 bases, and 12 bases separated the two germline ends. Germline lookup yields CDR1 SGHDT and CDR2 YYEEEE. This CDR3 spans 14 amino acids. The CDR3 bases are TGTGCCAGCAGTCTAAAAATATTCACAGATACGCAGTATTTT. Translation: CASSLKIFTDTQYF.

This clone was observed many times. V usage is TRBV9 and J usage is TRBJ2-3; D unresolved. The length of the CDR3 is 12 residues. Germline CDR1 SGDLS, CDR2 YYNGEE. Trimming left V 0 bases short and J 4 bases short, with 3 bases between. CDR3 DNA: TGTGCCAGCAGCGTAGGACCAGATACGCAGTATTTT. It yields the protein CASSVGPDTQYF.